This T cell receptor (beta chain) appears in the sequencing data of a study of neurological immune-mediated disorders. TCRdb re-called the 5' RACE reads through MiXCR, storing one row per CDR3 protein. This sample yields about 60,000 distinct CDR3 sequences, of which 3.5% to 4.5% are seen a single time; roughly 2.3% belongs to the top ten. The CDR3 loop spans 15 amino acids. V lost 5 bases to trimming and J lost 5 bases; unmatched junction nucleotides: 8. This clonotype was observed many times. J is TRBJ2-7 and V is TRBV12-3 or TRBV12-4; 11 nucleotides line up with TRBD2. The receptor comes from a woman aged 50 to 60 with multiple sclerosis. The sequenced sample consisted of PBMCs. The DNA for the CDR3 is TGTGCCAGCAGTCACCTAGCGGGAGGCCCCCACGAGCAGTACTTC. Its protein is CASSHLAGGPHEQYF.